Presented here are 17 T cell receptor beta chains from one specimen sequenced in a study of T-cell reconstitution after alpha-beta-depleted transplantation in children. Unique molecular identifiers were used to barcode this TCRbeta library. TCRdb reprocessed the PCR reads via MiXCR and lists one record per CDR3 protein. The table includes 300,000 to 400,000 distinct CDR3 sequences, roughly 17% detected once. The sequencing used PBMCs, mostly from graft donor cells, collected 360 days after TCRalphabeta/CD19-depleted stem cell transplant. These receptors were collected from a male patient between 2 and 9 years old who had a stem cell transplant for acute lymphoblastic leukemia, so the T cells may come from the graft donor.

In its sample, this clonotype was seen a few times. The chain carries TRBV4-1 and TRBJ2-7; tentative D call: TRBD2 (6 bases). This CDR3 has 18 amino acids. Germline CDR1 MGHRA, CDR2 YSYEKL. Trimming took off 0 bases at V and 0 bases at J, with 18 bases between the two ends. CDR3 DNA: TGCGCCAGCAGCCAAGAAATGAAGGGAGGCCTAAGCTCCTACGAGCAGTACTTC. It yields the protein CASSQEMKGGLSSYEQYF.

This clonotype has just a few counts. V gene TRBV27 combines with J gene TRBJ2-3; possibly TRBD1 for D (6 bases). CDR1 MNHEY and CDR2 SMNVEV come from the germline V gene (reference sequence). CDR3 size: 15 residues. Trimming removed 2 bases from V and 8 bases from J, with 17 bases in between. The DNA of the CDR3 is TGTGCCAGCAGTTTACGACAGGTCGGCTTAGGTACGCAGTATTTT. Translation gives CASSLRQVGLGTQYF.

In its sample, this clonotype was seen many times. V is TRBV7-2 and J is TRBJ2-1; no definite D call. V was trimmed by 1 base and J by 4 bases, leaving 8 bases between them. CDR3 length: 14 amino acids. Germline V lookup: CDR1 SGHTA, CDR2 FQGNSA. CDR3: CASSLDYSYNEQFF. In nucleotides, the CDR3 is TGTGCCAGCAGCTTAGATTACAGTTACAATGAGCAGTTCTTC.

In this sample, this clonotype turned up a few times. V and J are TRBV28 and TRBJ2-5; perhaps TRBD1 as D (6 bases). The CDR3 runs to 12 residues. With 9 bases removed from V and 5 bases from J, the gap between germline ends came to 13 bases. Per the germline V gene, CDR1 is MDHEN and CDR2 is SYDVKM. The CDR3 is CASNRARETQYF. The DNA of the CDR3 is TGTGCCAGTAACAGGGCCAGGGAGACCCAGTACTTC.

The genes are TRBV2 and TRBJ1-2; D may be TRBD1 (5 bases). Germline CDR1 SNHLY, CDR2 FYNNEI. The CDR3 is 15 residues long. V lost 5 bases and J 4 bases, leaving 17 bases between the germline ends. Here the CDR3 DNA reads TGTGCCAGCAGTCGTAGGGGCGCGTTAGGCTATGGCTACACCTTC. Its translation is CASSRRGALGYGYTF.

This clonotype was observed a few times. This sequence joins TRBV3-1 and TRBJ2-1; TRBD2 matches 14 bases. With V trimmed by 1 base and J by 4 bases, 3 bases remained unmatched. CDR1 is LGHDT, CDR2 YNNKEL, per germline (reference sequence). The CDR3 is 17 amino acids. Here the CDR3 reads CASSQGLAGGKYNEQFF. The CDR3 DNA follows: TGTGCCAGCAGCCAAGGACTAGCGGGAGGGAAATACAATGAGCAGTTCTTC.

This clonotype was seen a few times. V is TRBV11-2 and J is TRBJ2-7; a weak D match, TRBD1 (6 bases). Germline lookup yields CDR1 SGHAT and CDR2 FQNNGV. This CDR3 spans 13 amino acids. Trimming removed 1 base at V and 7 bases at J, with 11 bases between. The CDR3 region has the DNA TGTGCCAGCAGCTTAGGGGTAGGGGGTGAGCAGTACTTC. Its protein product is CASSLGVGGEQYF.

This clonotype has a count of ten or more. V usage is TRBV30 and J usage is TRBJ2-3; tentatively, D is TRBD2 (6 bases). With 0 bases removed from V and 6 bases from J, the gap between germline ends came to 7 bases. The CDR3 totals 12 residues. Germline V gene data show CDR1 as GTSNPN and CDR2 as SVGIG (reference sequence). For the CDR3, the DNA is TGTGCCTGGAGTGTACGGGGGGATACGCAGTATTTT. The encoded protein is CAWSVRGDTQYF.

This chain links TRBV7-9 with TRBJ2-1, with 7 nucleotides matching TRBD2. The CDR3 is 14 amino acids. Germline CDR1 and CDR2: SEHNR and FQNEAQ (reference sequence). V was pared by 7 bases and J by 3 bases, with 6 bases of the junction left unmatched. The CDR3 protein is CASKSAGVYNEQFF. The CDR3 DNA follows: TGTGCCAGCAAAAGTGCGGGAGTCTACAATGAGCAGTTCTTC.

The chain is built from TRBV29-1 and TRBJ1-1; weak D call: TRBD1 (5 bases). CDR1 SQVTM and CDR2 ANQGSEA come from the germline V gene. This CDR3 is 14 amino acids long. Trimming pared 1 base from V and 4 bases from J, leaving 13 bases between. In DNA form, the CDR3 reads TGCAGCGTTGAAGGGGGCAGCCCGAGCACTGAAGCTTTCTTT. Translation: CSVEGGSPSTEAFF.

This sequence joins TRBV12-3 or TRBV12-4 and TRBJ2-2, with 8 nucleotides matching TRBD2. The CDR3 is 15 amino acids. After removal of 6 bases from V and 4 bases from J, the junction contained 7 bases not matched to a gene. CDR3 sequence reads: CASRAGTRTTGELFF. In DNA, the CDR3 is TGTGCCAGCAGGGCCGGGACTAGGACCACCGGGGAGCTGTTTTTT.

V and J are TRBV3-1 and TRBJ2-2, with 7 bases fitting TRBD2. This CDR3 is built from 16 residues. Looked up from germline, CDR1 is LGHDT and CDR2 is YNNKEL (reference sequence). V lost 4 bases to trimming and J lost 4 bases; unmatched junction nucleotides: 9. DNA for the CDR3: TGTGCCAGCAGCCCGTCCGGAGCGGGAAGCACCGGGGAGCTGTTTTTT. This translates into CASSPSGAGSTGELFF. Using reference TRBV3-1 and TRBJ2-2 for the parts outside the CDR3, the full variable domain is DTAVSQTPKYLVTQMGNDKSIKCEQNLGHDTMYWYKQDSKKFLKIMFSYNNKELIINETVPNRFSPKSPDKAHLNLHINSLELGDSAVYFCASSPSGAGSTGELFFGEGSRLTVL.

The CDR3 DNA reads TGTGCCAGCAGTGGATCGGGATGGGCCTACGAGCAGTACTTC. Translating gives CASSGSGWAYEQYF. V and J are TRBV25-1 and TRBJ2-7; TRBD2 is a possible D gene (5 bases). CDR3 length: 14 amino acids. Germline-derived CDR1 and CDR2 are MGHDK and SYGVNS. Trimming cost V 4 bases and J 2 bases, with 12 bases left between them.

This clonotype was seen at least ten times. V and J are TRBV14 and TRBJ2-1, with 10 bases that match TRBD2. From germline, CDR1 is SGHDN and CDR2 FVKESK. The CDR3 loop spans 18 amino acids. V shed 0 bases and J 5 bases; nucleotides not matched to a gene: 10. The CDR3 spells CASSQDPPWTSGNNEQFF. The CDR3 region has the DNA TGTGCCAGCAGCCAAGATCCCCCTTGGACTAGCGGTAACAATGAGCAGTTCTTC.

The chain has TRBV3-1 and TRBJ2-7; D may be TRBD2 (5 bases). V lost 2 bases and J 6 bases, leaving 14 bases between the germline ends. The CDR3 is made up of 14 amino acids. Per the germline V gene, CDR1 is LGHDT and CDR2 is YNNKEL (reference sequence). The CDR3 coding sequence is TGTGCCAGCAGCCAAACTCTATCGGAGGCCGAGCAGTACTTC. It translates to CASSQTLSEAEQYF.

This chain links TRBV5-1 with TRBJ2-1; no clear D gene. Germline loops: CDR1 SGHRS, CDR2 YFSETQ. The CDR3 contains 17 residues. V lost 3 bases and J lost 0, with 16 bases in between. The CDR3 loop is CASSYLFGPSSYNEQFF. The CDR3 nucleotides read TGCGCCAGCAGCTATCTCTTTGGACCGAGCTCCTACAATGAGCAGTTCTTC. Drawing the rest from reference TRBV5-1 and TRBJ2-1, the complete variable domain is KAGVTQTPRYLIKTRGQQVTLSCSPISGHRSVSWYQQTPGQGLQFLFEYFSETQRNKGNFPGRFSGRQFSNSRSEMNVSTLELGDSALYLCASSYLFGPSSYNEQFFGPGTRLTVL.

This clonotype has more than one count but fewer than ten. The gene calls are TRBV4-1 and TRBJ1-6; TRBD1 matches at 10 bases. Germline V gives CDR1 MGHRA, CDR2 YSYEKL. V shed 3 bases, J shed 9 bases, and the junction held 8 bases outside the gene matches. There are 16 residues in the CDR3. CDR3 nucleotide sequence: TGCGCCAGCAGCCAGCATCCGGGACAGGGGAGTTCACCCCTCCACTTT. This encodes CASSQHPGQGSSPLHF.